The entry below gives a single TCR beta chain sequence along with its context. Its antigen is undetermined. Germline V gene data show CDR1 as SGHRS and CDR2 as YFSETQ. The ends lost 10 bases at V and 2 bases at J; junction bases unmatched: 4. This CDR3 is 13 amino acids long. Clones were sequenced by immunoSEQ multiplex PCR, and TCRdb holds only the in-frame ones, with some missing. This repertoire shows 50,000 to 60,000 clones, over 65% found once; its top ten account for approximately 1.5%. This specimen belongs to a study of OX40 agonist ivuxolimab in advanced cancers. Study outcomes and limitations: Clonal expansion was seen in CD4+ and CD8+ blood T cells by week 6 at 0.1 to 3.0 mg/kg.

The TCR comes from an adult with an advanced solid tumor such as melanoma, head and neck, liver or kidney cancer. The sample here was CD4+ or CD8+ T cells sorted from blood, taken in a trial of the OX40 agonist ivuxolimab. This chain connects TRBV5-1 to TRBJ2-2; TRBD1 matches at 8 bases. The DNA of the CDR3 is TGCGCCTGTGACAGGGGTAACACCGGGGAGCTGTTTTTT. This codes for CACDRGNTGELFF.